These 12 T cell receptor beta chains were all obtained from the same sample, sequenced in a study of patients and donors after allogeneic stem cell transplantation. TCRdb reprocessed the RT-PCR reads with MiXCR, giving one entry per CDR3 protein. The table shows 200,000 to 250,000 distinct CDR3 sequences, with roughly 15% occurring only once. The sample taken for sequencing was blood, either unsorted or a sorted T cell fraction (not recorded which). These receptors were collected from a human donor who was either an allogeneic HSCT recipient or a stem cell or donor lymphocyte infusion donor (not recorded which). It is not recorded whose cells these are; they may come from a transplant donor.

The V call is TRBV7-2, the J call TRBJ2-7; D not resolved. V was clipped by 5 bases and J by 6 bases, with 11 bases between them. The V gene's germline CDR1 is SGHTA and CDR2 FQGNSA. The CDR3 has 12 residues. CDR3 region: CASSLEFGEQYF. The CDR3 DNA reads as TGTGCCAGCAGCCTCGAATTCGGCGAGCAGTACTTC.

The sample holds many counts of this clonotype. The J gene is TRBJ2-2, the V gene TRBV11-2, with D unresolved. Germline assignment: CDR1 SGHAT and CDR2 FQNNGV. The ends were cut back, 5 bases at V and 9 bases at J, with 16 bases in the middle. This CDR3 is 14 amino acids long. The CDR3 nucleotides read TGTGCCAGCAGCCCCCGACATCAAGGCCGGGAGCTGTTTTTT. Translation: CASSPRHQGRELFF.

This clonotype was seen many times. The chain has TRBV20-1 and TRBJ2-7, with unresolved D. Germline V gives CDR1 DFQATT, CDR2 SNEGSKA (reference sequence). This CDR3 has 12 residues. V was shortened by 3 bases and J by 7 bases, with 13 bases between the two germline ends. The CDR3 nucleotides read TGCAGTGCTAGCAACTCCGCATGGGAGCAGTACTTC. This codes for CSASNSAWEQYF.

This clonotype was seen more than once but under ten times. CDR3 protein: CASKIPGTPSSYEQYF. For the CDR3, the DNA is TGTGCCAGCAAAATCCCCGGGACGCCGAGCTCCTACGAGCAGTACTTC. The chain has TRBV2 and TRBJ2-7; either TRBD1 or TRBD2 may supply D (5 bases each). V gave up 7 bases and J gave up 0 bases, with 19 bases separating them. The V gene's germline CDR1 is SNHLY and CDR2 FYNNEI. CDR3 length: 16 amino acids.

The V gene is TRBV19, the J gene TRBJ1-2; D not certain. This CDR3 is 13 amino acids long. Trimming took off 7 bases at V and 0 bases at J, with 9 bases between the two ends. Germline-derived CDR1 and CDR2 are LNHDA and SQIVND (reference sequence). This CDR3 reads CASKRAPNYGYTF. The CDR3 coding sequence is TGTGCCAGTAAGAGAGCGCCTAACTATGGCTACACCTTC.

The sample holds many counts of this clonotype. Here the CDR3 reads CASRDRTYEQYF. The CDR3 DNA reads TGTGCCAGCAGGGACAGGACATACGAGCAGTACTTC. This rearrangement joins TRBV2 to TRBJ2-7, with 7 bases that match TRBD1. Per the germline V gene, CDR1 is SNHLY and CDR2 is FYNNEI. This CDR3 has 12 residues. V dropped 6 bases and J dropped 4; count of bases not matched to a gene: 3.

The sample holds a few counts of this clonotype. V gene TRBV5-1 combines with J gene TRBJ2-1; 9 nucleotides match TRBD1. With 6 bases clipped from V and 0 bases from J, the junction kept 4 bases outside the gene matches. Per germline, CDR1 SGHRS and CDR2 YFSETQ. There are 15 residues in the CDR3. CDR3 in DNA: TGCGCCAGCATTCGACAGGGGGGCTCCTACAATGAGCAGTTCTTC. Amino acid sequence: CASIRQGGSYNEQFF.

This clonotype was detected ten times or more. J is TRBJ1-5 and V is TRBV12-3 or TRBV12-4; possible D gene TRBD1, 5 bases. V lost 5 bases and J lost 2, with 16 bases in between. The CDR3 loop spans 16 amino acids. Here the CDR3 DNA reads TGTGCCAGCAGTCCCGGGGGGACTTTGGGCAATCAGCCCCAGCATTTT. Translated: CASSPGGTLGNQPQHF.

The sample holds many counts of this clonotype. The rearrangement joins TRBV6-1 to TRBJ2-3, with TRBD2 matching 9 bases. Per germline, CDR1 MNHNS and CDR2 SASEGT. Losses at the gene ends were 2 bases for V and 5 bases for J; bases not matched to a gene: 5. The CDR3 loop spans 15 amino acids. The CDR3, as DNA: TGTGCCAGCAGTGAACTAGCGGGGTCGGGAGATACGCAGTATTTT. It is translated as CASSELAGSGDTQYF.

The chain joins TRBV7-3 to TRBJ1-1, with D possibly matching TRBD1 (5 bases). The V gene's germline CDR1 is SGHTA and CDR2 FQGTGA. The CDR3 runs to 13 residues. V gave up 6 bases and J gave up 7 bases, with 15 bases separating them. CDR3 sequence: CASSLSGDFEAFF. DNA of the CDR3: TGTGCCAGCAGTTTATCGGGGGACTTTGAAGCTTTCTTT.

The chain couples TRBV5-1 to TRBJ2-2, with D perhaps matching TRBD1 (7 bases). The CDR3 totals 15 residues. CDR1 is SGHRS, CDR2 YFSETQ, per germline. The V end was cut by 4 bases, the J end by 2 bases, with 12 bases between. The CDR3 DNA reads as TGCGCCAGCAGCCAGGGGGGTAGAAACACCGGGGAGCTGTTTTTT. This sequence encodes CASSQGGRNTGELFF.

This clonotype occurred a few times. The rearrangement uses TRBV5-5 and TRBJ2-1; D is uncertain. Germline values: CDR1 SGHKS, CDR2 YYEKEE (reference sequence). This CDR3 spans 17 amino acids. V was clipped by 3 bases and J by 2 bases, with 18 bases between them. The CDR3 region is CASSSAVGILAYNEQFF. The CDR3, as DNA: TGTGCCAGCAGCTCCGCGGTGGGAATTCTCGCCTACAATGAGCAGTTCTTC.